The rows below give T cell receptor beta chains drawn from one sample of a study of shared clonotypes between healthy human individuals. This table comes from immunoSEQ multiplex PCR, and its TCRdb copy is limited to in-frame clones, with some not included. The data hold about 1 million clones, with roughly 75% observed a single time. Sequencing was carried out using memory CD4+ T cells sorted from blood. The source is a man aged 18 to 29 in good health. Both conserved end residues are trimmed from each CDR3. Fields, in order: V gene, CDR3 protein.

v_call: TRBV10-3
cdr3_aa: AISEGGKANYGYT

v_call: TRBV30
cdr3_aa: AWSVGGTTGELF

v_call: TRBV7-2
cdr3_aa: ASSSRSTVTRNTGELF

v_call: TRBV18
cdr3_aa: ASSPPRPDNEQF

v_call: TRBV10-3
cdr3_aa: AISNRGLETQY

v_call: TRBV30
cdr3_aa: AWSKFVSGVPGSEQY

v_call: TRBV6-1
cdr3_aa: ASTSEGMGGYT

v_call: TRBV28
cdr3_aa: ASQSGSDTQY

v_call: TRBV21-1
cdr3_aa: ASSIDGAEAF

v_call: TRBV4-3
cdr3_aa: ASSQNRVANYGYT

v_call: TRBV10-3
cdr3_aa: ATKLAGGPGETQY

v_call: TRBV28
cdr3_aa: ASSLDLNGTGSDNEQF

v_call: TRBV30
cdr3_aa: AWSVGVRTDTQY

v_call: TRBV5-1
cdr3_aa: ASSLERAANTEAF

v_call: TRBV9
cdr3_aa: ASSVARRVDTQY

v_call: TRBV5-1
cdr3_aa: ASSLASGPYEQY

v_call: TRBV4-3
cdr3_aa: ASSPIPGSSTDTQY

v_call: TRBV18
cdr3_aa: ASSPEIEGEQY

v_call: TRBV6-1
cdr3_aa: ASSDTDYGYT

v_call: TRBV5-1
cdr3_aa: ASSLETSGGVNEQF

v_call: TRBV9
cdr3_aa: ASSVDPAGGDTQY

v_call: TRBV14
cdr3_aa: ASSWTAADTQY

v_call: TRBV6-6
cdr3_aa: ASSYATGFNEKLF

v_call: TRBV4-1
cdr3_aa: ASSHRGQGVADTQY

v_call: TRBV2
cdr3_aa: ASSGDPPAQPQH

v_call: TRBV6-5
cdr3_aa: ASSYPSRSYNSPLH

v_call: TRBV27
cdr3_aa: ASSLVLGGGEKLF

v_call: TRBV6-1
cdr3_aa: ASSARGPETQY

v_call: TRBV18
cdr3_aa: ASSPVGDTQY

v_call: TRBV18
cdr3_aa: ASSREAQGEQF

v_call: TRBV18
cdr3_aa: ASSLTEKGETEAF

v_call: TRBV30
cdr3_aa: ACTRTGRYEQY

v_call: TRBV7-6
cdr3_aa: ASSFQGGGRANTGELF

v_call: TRBV7-3
cdr3_aa: ASSSKTDQPQH

v_call: TRBV7-3
cdr3_aa: ASSPGQGEGEQY

v_call: TRBV5-5
cdr3_aa: ASSLVGETQY

v_call: TRBV11-2
cdr3_aa: ASSLDNWADNEQF

v_call: TRBV30
cdr3_aa: AWSPGSLRELF

v_call: TRBV7-9
cdr3_aa: ASSSRPLAINEQF

v_call: TRBV7-9
cdr3_aa: ASSLSGQETQY

v_call: TRBV5-1
cdr3_aa: ASSFQGATPKGQETQY

v_call: TRBV7-9
cdr3_aa: ASSLLQGGNEQF

v_call: TRBV2
cdr3_aa: ASSVVRGNNQPQH

v_call: TRBV5-1
cdr3_aa: ASSLAPRFETQY

v_call: TRBV6-5
cdr3_aa: ASRRTSGPYNEQF

v_call: TRBV7-3
cdr3_aa: ASSLSGASRETQY

v_call: TRBV6-6
cdr3_aa: ATGGEGLKNSPLH

v_call: TRBV4-1
cdr3_aa: ASSGTSGSQETQY

v_call: TRBV7-2
cdr3_aa: ASRTPGSGVHSPLH

v_call: TRBV29-1
cdr3_aa: SVGRSRDGYT